This TCR beta chain derives from a study of CD8 T cells in ankylosing spondylitis. Findings and limits, study-wide: Significant enrichment of disease-linked clones was reported in matched ankylosing spondylitis synovial fluid. Disease-linked clones bore a CD8+ phenotype and were relatively rare in peripheral blood. A motif of 7 to 9 highly homologous TCR beta variants was seen as apparently characteristic of ankylosing spondylitis blood. Earlier authors reported some of these motif variants in reactive arthritis synovial fluid and blood.

This clonotype was counted only a few times. Its antigen is still unknown. Quantitative 5'-RACE was performed with molecular barcodes, and it yielded the TCR beta libraries. TCRdb analysed the 5' RACE reads with MiXCR anew, one entry per CDR3 protein. Of hundreds of thousands of distinct CDR3 sequences in the sample, about 11% were seen once. CDR3 length: 18 residues. With 5 bases clipped from V and 0 bases from J, the junction kept 8 bases outside the gene matches. The clonotype originates from a male donor with ankylosing spondylitis. V gene TRBV12-3 or TRBV12-4 combines with J gene TRBJ1-5; TRBD1 matches 12 bases. Source material: blood, either unsorted or a sorted T cell fraction (not recorded which). The DNA of the CDR3 is TGTGCCAGCAGTGGGACAGGGGGCCCTTTATTTAGCAATCAGCCCCAGCATTTT. Its protein product is CASSGTGGPLFSNQPQHF.